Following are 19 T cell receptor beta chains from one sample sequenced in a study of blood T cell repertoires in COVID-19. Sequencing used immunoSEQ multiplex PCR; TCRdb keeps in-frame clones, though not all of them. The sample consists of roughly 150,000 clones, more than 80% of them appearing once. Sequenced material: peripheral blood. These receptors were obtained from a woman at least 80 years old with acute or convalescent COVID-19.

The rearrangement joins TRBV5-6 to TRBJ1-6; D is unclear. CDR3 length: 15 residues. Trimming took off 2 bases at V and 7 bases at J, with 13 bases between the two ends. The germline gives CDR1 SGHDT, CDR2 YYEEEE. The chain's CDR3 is CASSFGSRGNSPLHF. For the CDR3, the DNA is TGTGCCAGCAGCTTTGGTAGTCGGGGAAATTCACCCCTCCACTTT.

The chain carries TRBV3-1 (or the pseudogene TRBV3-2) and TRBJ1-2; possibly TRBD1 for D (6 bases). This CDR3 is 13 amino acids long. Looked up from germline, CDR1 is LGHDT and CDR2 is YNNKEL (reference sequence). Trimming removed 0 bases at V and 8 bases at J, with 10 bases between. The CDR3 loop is CASSQDAGVGYTF. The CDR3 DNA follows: TGTGCCAGCAGCCAAGATGCAGGGGTCGGCTACACCTTC.

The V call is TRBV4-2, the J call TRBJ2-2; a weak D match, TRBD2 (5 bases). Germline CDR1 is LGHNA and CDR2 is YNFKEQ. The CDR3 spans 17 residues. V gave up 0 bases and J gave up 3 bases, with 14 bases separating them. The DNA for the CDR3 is TGTGCCAGCAGCCAAGATCGGGGAAGGTCCGACACCGGGGAGCTGTTTTTT. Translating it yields CASSQDRGRSDTGELFF.

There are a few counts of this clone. The CDR3 DNA follows: TGTGCCAGCAGTGATGGACTAGCGGGGGGGCGGGTAGAGACCCAGTACTTC. Encoded protein: CASSDGLAGGRVETQYF. J is TRBJ2-5 and V is TRBV2; 15 nucleotides match TRBD2. V dropped 3 bases and J dropped 4; count of bases not matched to a gene: 6. The CDR3 is 17 amino acids. Germline lookup yields CDR1 SNHLY and CDR2 FYNNEI.

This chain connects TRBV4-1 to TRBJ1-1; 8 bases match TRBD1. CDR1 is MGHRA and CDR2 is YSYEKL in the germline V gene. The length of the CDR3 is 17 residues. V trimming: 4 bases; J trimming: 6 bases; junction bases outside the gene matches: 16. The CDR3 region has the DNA TGCGCCAGCAGCCCATCCGAAAGACAGGGGCGGCGCGCTGAAGCTTTCTTT. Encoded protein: CASSPSERQGRRAEAFF.

The CDR3 sequence: CASSGRQGAFGELFF. In DNA form, the CDR3 reads TGTGCCAGCAGTGGTCGACAGGGGGCGTTCGGGGAGCTGTTTTTT. The chain uses TRBV2 and TRBJ2-2; 10 positions match TRBD1. The CDR3 is 15 residues long. Germline V lookup: CDR1 SNHLY, CDR2 FYNNEI. The ends lost 4 bases at V and 7 bases at J; junction bases unmatched: 6.

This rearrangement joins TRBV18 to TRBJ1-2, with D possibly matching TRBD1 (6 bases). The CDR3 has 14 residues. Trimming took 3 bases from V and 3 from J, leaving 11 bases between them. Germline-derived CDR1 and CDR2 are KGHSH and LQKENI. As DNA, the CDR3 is TGTGCCAGCTCACCGACAGGCACCGACTATGGCTACACCTTC. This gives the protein CASSPTGTDYGYTF.

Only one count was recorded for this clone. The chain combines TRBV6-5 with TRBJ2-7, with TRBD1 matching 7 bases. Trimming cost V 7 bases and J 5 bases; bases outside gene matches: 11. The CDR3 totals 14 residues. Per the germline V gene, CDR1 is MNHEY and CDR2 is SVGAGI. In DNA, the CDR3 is TGTGCCAGCACCTACAACAGGGGTACCCACGAGCAGTACTTC. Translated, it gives CASTYNRGTHEQYF.

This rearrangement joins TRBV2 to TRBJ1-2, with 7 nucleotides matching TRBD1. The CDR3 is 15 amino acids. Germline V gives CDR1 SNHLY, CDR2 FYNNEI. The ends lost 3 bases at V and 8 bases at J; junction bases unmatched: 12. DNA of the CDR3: TGTGCCAGCAGTGACCAGGGACAGCGAGTTGGCGGCTACACCTTC. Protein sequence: CASSDQGQRVGGYTF.

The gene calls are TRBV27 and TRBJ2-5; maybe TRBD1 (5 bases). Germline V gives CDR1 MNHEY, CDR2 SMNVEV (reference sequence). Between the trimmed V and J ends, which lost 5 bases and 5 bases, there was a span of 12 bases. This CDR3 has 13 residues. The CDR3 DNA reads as TGTGCCAGCAGTACCAGGGCTGAGGAGACCCAGTACTTC. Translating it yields CASSTRAEETQYF.

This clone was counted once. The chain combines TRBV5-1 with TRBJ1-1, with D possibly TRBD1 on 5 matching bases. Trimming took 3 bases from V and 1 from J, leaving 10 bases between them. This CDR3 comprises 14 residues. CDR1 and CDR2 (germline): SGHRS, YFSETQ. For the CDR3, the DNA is TGCGCCAGCAGCTGGACAAACTCGAACACTGAAGCTTTCTTT. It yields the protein CASSWTNSNTEAFF.

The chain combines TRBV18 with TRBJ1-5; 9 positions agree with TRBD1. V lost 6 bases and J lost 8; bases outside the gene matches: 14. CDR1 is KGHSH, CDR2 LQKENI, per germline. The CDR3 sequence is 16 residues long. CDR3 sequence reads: CASSSITTGGGEPQHF. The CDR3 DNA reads TGTGCCAGCTCTAGCATAACGACAGGGGGGGGAGAGCCCCAGCATTTT.

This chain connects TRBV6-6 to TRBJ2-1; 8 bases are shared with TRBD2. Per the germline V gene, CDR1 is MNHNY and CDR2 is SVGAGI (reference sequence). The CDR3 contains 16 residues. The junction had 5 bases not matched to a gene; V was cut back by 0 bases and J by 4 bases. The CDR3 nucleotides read TGTGCCAGCAGTTACTCCGGGGGGGGGCTTTACAATGAGCAGTTCTTC. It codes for CASSYSGGGLYNEQFF.

CDR3 region: CASSLPGGTSYNSPLHF. CDR3 DNA: TGTGCCAGCAGCTTGCCGGGAGGGACATCCTATAATTCACCCCTCCACTTT. The chain couples TRBV5-6 to TRBJ1-6; tentative D call: TRBD1 (6 bases). Trimming shortened V by 1 base and J by 1 base, and 12 bases separated the two germline ends. Germline values: CDR1 SGHDT, CDR2 YYEEEE. CDR3 length equals 17 residues. The full variable domain, rest sourced from reference TRBV5-6 and TRBJ1-6, is DAGVTQSPTHLIKTRGQQVTLRCSPKSGHDTVSWYQQALGQGPQFIFQYYEEEERQRGNFPDRFSGHQFPNYSSELNVNALLLGDSALYLCASSLPGGTSYNSPLHFGNGTRLTVT.

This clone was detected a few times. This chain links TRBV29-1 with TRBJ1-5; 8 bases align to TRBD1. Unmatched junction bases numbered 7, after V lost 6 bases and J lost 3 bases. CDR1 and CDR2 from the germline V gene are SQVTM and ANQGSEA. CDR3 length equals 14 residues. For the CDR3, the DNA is TGCAGCGTATCAACAGGGGGGTTCAATCAGCCCCAGCATTTT. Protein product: CSVSTGGFNQPQHF.

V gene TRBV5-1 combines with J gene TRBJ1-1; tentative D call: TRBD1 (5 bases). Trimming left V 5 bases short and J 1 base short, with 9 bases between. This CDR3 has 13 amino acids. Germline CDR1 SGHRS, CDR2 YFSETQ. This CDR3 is CASSFGGNTEAFF. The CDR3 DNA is TGCGCCAGCAGTTTCGGGGGGAACACTGAAGCTTTCTTT.

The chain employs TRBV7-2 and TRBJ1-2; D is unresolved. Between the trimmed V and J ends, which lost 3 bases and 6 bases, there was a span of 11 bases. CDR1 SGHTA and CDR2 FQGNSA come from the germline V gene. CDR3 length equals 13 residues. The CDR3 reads CASSFGPGDGYTF. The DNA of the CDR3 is TGTGCCAGCAGCTTTGGGCCAGGTGATGGCTACACCTTC.

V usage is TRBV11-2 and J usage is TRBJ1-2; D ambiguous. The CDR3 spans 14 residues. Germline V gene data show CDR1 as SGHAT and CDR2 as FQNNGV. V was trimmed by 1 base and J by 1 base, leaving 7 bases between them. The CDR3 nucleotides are TGTGCCAGCAGCTTAGGCCAGATTAACTATGGCTACACCTTC. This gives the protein CASSLGQINYGYTF.

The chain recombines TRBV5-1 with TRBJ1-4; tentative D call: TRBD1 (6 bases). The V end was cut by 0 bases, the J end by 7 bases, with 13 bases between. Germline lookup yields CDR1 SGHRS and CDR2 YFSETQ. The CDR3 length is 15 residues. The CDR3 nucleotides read TGCGCCAGCAGCTTGGCCGGGGGGCAGTTTGAAAAACTGTTTTTT. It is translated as CASSLAGGQFEKLFF.